The subject of this entry is one TCR beta chain. Its antigen is unknown. This specimen comes from a study of vaccination and CD4 T cells after COVID-19. At the level of the study: Post-COVID draws followed diagnosis by a median around 100 days (range 35 to 161). Overlapping spike peptides served as the stimulus for the cells. These peptides came from SARS-CoV-2 and from the common cold coronaviruses HCoV-NL63, HCoV-OC43 and HCoV-229E. As a positive control, some control cultures were given a CEFX pool, while others were given an HIV-1 Nef pool or no peptide.

As to treatment: 10-day PBMC culture with coronavirus spike peptide pools or control peptides (ViraFEST assay). It was before the COVID-19 pandemic (2011-2018) that the unexposed donor's CD4+ T cells were collected. With fresh IL-2 medium, half the medium was replaced on days 3 and 7. Germline-derived CDR1 and CDR2 are MGHRA and YSYEKL. The CDR3 spans 17 residues. Trimming at V came to 4 bases and at J to 5 bases, leaving 10 bases not matched to a gene. The Oncomine TCR Beta short-read assay sequenced DNA from cultured CD4+ T cells. TCRdb reanalysed the PCR reads using MiXCR and keeps one entry per CDR3 protein. This sample carries more than 2,000 distinct CDR3 sequences, 15% to 20% of them seen once, and the ten largest clones take 20%.

Sequencing used CD4+ T cells from blood, cultured in vitro. V usage is TRBV4-1 and J usage is TRBJ2-1, with 11 bases matching TRBD2. This receptor was identified in a human donor in good health. This chain's CDR3 is CASSRRLTSGENNEQFF. The CDR3 nucleotides are TGCGCCAGCAGCCGTAGGTTGACTAGCGGGGAAAACAATGAGCAGTTCTTC.